What follows are 8 T cell receptor beta chains derived from one specimen sequenced in a study of shared clonotypes between healthy human individuals (dated by TCRdb to between 2020 and 2021). The library was generated by the immunoSEQ multiplex PCR assay. TCRdb re-hosts the immuneACCESS table, in-frame sequences only. Its copies lack some clones; in the studies checked, an unresolved V gene accounts for under half of them, and the cause for the rest is not known. Within this sample are some 360,000 clones, with 73% of them counted one time only. Less than 11% of the sample is taken by the ten largest. Material: memory CD4+ T cells sorted from blood. The label giving this sample's cell subset or site can be read as: CD45RA-negative fraction. All receptors derive from a man younger than 45 in good health.

This clone was seen more than once but under ten times. The chain combines TRBV7-8 with TRBJ2-2; D is perhaps TRBD1 or TRBD2 (5 bases each). The V gene's germline CDR1 is SGHVS and CDR2 FQNEAQ. This CDR3 spans 17 amino acids. Deletions cut 3 bases from V and 0 bases from J, with 14 bases between. The CDR3 DNA follows: TGTGCCAGCAGCTTTTCCGGGGCCCATTCGAACACCGGGGAGCTGTTTTTT. This codes for CASSFSGAHSNTGELFF.

Only a few counts were recorded for this clone. The genes are TRBV27 and TRBJ2-1, with 8 bases that match TRBD1. This CDR3 is built from 13 residues. CDR1 MNHEY and CDR2 SMNVEV come from the germline V gene (reference sequence). The V and J ends lost 10 bases and 8 bases, in that order; junction bases with no gene match: 10. In nucleotides, the CDR3 is TGTGCCACCCTCCAGACAGGGGCGGATGAGCAGTTCTTC. Residues: CATLQTGADEQFF.

This clone was observed once. The chain combines TRBV2 with TRBJ1-4; 10 positions agree with TRBD1. Trimming at V came to 6 bases and at J to 8 bases, leaving 6 bases not matched to a gene. CDR1 is SNHLY, CDR2 FYNNEI, per germline. The CDR3 spans 14 residues. The CDR3 DNA sequence: TGTGCCAGCAGGGCCGGGACAGGGGAGGAAAAACTGTTTTTT. Protein: CASRAGTGEEKLFF.

The V gene is TRBV6-9, the J gene TRBJ1-1, with D perhaps TRBD1 (5 bases). The V end was cut by 6 bases, the J end by 3 bases, with 8 bases between. From germline, CDR1 is MNHGY and CDR2 SVAAGI. This CDR3 is 12 amino acids long. Here the CDR3 DNA reads TGTGCCAGCAGGACGGGGGACACTGAAGCTTTCTTT. Amino acids: CASRTGDTEAFF.

The chain combines TRBV7-9 with TRBJ2-2; D may be TRBD1 (5 bases). The CDR3 consists of 13 residues. With 6 bases removed from V and 6 bases from J, the gap between germline ends came to 11 bases. Germline CDR1 and CDR2: SEHNR and FQNEAQ (reference sequence). The CDR3 sequence: CASSPGIPGELFF. DNA of the CDR3: TGTGCCAGCAGTCCAGGGATCCCCGGGGAGCTGTTTTTT.

This chain connects TRBV29-1 to TRBJ2-7, with D possibly TRBD1 on 5 matching bases. The CDR3 loop spans 14 amino acids. Between the trimmed V and J ends, which lost 3 bases and 2 bases, there was a span of 14 bases. Looked up from germline, CDR1 is SQVTM and CDR2 is ANQGSEA. This chain's CDR3 is CSVEVRQPPYEQYF. The CDR3 nucleotides read TGCAGCGTTGAGGTCAGACAGCCCCCCTACGAGCAGTACTTC.

On this clone: Other nucleotide sequences from this sample produce the same CDR3. This chain links TRBV20-1 with TRBJ2-7, with D hard to call. CDR1 and CDR2 (germline): DFQATT, SNEGSKA (reference sequence). V dropped 3 bases and J dropped 3 bases, with 6 bases sitting between them. The CDR3 loop spans 11 amino acids. The DNA for the CDR3 is TGCAGTGCTAGTTCTGTCTACGAGCAGTACTTC. It is translated as CSASSVYEQYF.

This sequence joins TRBV12-5 and TRBJ1-2, with 7 bases matching TRBD1. Germline lookup yields CDR1 LGHNT and CDR2 FRNRAP. This CDR3 region has 12 residues. V dropped 8 bases and J dropped 8; count of bases not matched to a gene: 8. CDR3 nucleotide sequence: TGTGCTAGTCAAGGACAGGACGGGGGCTACACCTTC. It codes for CASQGQDGGYTF. The full variable domain, completed using reference TRBV12-5 and TRBJ1-2, is DARVTQTPRHKVTEMGQEVTMRCQPILGHNTVFWYRQTMMQGLELLAYFRNRAPLDDSGMPKDRFSAEMPDATLATLKIQPSEPRDSAVYFCASQGQDGGYTFGSGTRLTVV.